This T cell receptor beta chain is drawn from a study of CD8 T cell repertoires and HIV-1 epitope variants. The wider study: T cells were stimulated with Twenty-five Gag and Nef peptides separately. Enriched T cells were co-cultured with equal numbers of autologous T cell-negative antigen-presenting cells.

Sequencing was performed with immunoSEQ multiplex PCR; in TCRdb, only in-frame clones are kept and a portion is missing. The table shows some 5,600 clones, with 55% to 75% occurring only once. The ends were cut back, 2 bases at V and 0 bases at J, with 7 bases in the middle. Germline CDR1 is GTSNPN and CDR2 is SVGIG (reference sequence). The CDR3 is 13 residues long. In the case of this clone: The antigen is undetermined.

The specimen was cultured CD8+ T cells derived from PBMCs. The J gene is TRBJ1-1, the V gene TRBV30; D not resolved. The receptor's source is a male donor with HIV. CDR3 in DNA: TGTGCCTGGAGTCCGGGGTTGAACACTGAAGCTTTCTTT. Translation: CAWSPGLNTEAFF. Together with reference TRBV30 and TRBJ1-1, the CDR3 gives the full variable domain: SQTIHQWPATLVQPVGSPLSLECTVEGTSNPNLYWYRQAAGRGLQLLFYSVGIGQISSEVPQNLSASRPQDRQFILSSKKLLLSDSGFYLCAWSPGLNTEAFFGQGTRLTVV.